This entry lists 5 T cell receptor beta chains sequenced from one sample in a study of blood T cell repertoires in COVID-19 (dated by TCRdb to about 2020). Library construction relied on the immunoSEQ multiplex PCR assay. Imported from immuneACCESS, the table was reduced by TCRdb to in-frame sequences with V and J called. These copies leave out some clones; in studies compared against another copy, an unresolved V gene accounts for under half, and the cause of the remainder is not known. Present in this sample are over 300,000 clones, more than 80% of which were seen just once. Jointly, the top ten make up roughly 1.2% of the sample. Sequencing was performed on peripheral blood. The receptors stem from a man aged 35-49 years with acute or convalescent COVID-19.

The genes are TRBV6-5 and TRBJ1-1; the D gene is possibly TRBD1 (5 bases). The CDR3 length is 13 residues. Trimming stripped 2 bases from V and 3 bases from J, with 7 bases between. Germline CDR1 is MNHEY and CDR2 is SVGAGI. The DNA for the CDR3 is TGTGCCAGCAGTTACGTAGGGGACACTGAAGCTTTCTTT. This encodes CASSYVGDTEAFF.

This clone was observed once. The V and J genes are TRBV24-1 and TRBJ2-5, with D unclear. The germline V and J ends were trimmed by 10 bases and 5 bases, with 10 bases remaining between them. The CDR3 has 11 residues. CDR1 and CDR2 from the germline V gene are KGHDR and SFDVKD. The CDR3 DNA follows: TGTGCCACACGTGACGGGGAGACCCAGTACTTC. Translating gives CATRDGETQYF.

This chain joins TRBV27 and TRBJ1-5; the D gene is possibly TRBD1 (5 bases). There are 14 residues in the CDR3. Germline CDR1 is MNHEY and CDR2 is SMNVEV (reference sequence). Trimming left V 4 bases short and J 2 bases short, with 9 bases between. The CDR3 spells CASSYWGRNQPQHF. The CDR3 region has the DNA TGTGCCAGCAGTTATTGGGGCCGCAATCAGCCCCAGCATTTT.

This chain uses TRBV2 with TRBJ1-6, with D tentatively TRBD1 (5 bases). V lost 4 bases to trimming and J lost 7 bases, with 11 bases between them. CDR3 length: 14 residues. Germline V CDR1 and CDR2: SNHLY, FYNNEI. CDR3 DNA: TGTGCCAGCAGTGTCGACAGCGCCAATTCACCCCTCCACTTT. It encodes CASSVDSANSPLHF.

The chain employs TRBV3-1 (or the pseudogene TRBV3-2) and TRBJ1-1; no definite D call. V gave up 2 bases and J gave up 1 base, with 5 bases separating them. Germline values: CDR1 LGHDT, CDR2 YNNKEL (reference sequence). The CDR3 spans 13 residues. The CDR3 sequence is CASSQSPNTEAFF. DNA for the CDR3: TGTGCCAGCAGCCAATCTCCGAACACTGAAGCTTTCTTT.